Shown below are 20 T cell receptor beta chains from a single sample sequenced in a study of beta chain features in type 1 diabetes (dated by TCRdb to 2016 to 2019). Library prep was done by the immunoSEQ multiplex PCR assay. The High Capacity cDNA Reverse Transcription Kit was used to reverse transcribe all of the isolated RNA, meaning that expressed TCRB transcripts were what got sequenced. Not all clones reach the TCRdb copy of this immuneACCESS table, which keeps in-frame sequences only. Checked studies attribute under half of the gap to unresolved V genes and leave the rest unexplained. The table for this sample lists about 290,000 clones; 7% to 9% of them were counted only once. The top ten clones comprise approximately 0.99% of the sample. The sequenced sample was central memory CD4+ T cells from blood. Receptor source: a woman in her late teens or twenties in good health.

The V gene is TRBV4-1, the J gene TRBJ2-7; 9 bases agree with TRBD2. Germline V gives CDR1 MGHRA, CDR2 YSYEKL. This CDR3 contains 16 residues. With V trimmed by 2 bases and J by 4 bases, 9 bases remained unmatched. The CDR3 nucleotides read TGCGCCAGCAGCCAAAGAACTAGCGGGTCCTTTTACGAGCAGTACTTC. Encoded protein: CASSQRTSGSFYEQYF.

The rearrangement joins TRBV18 to TRBJ1-1; no reliable D call. This CDR3 contains 13 residues. The germline V gene encodes CDR1 KGHSH and CDR2 LQKENI. The V and J ends lost 4 bases and 3 bases respectively, with 9 bases between them. The CDR3 sequence is CASSLDRYTEAFF. CDR3 DNA: TGTGCCAGCTCACTAGACCGTTACACTGAAGCTTTCTTT.

This clone was counted only a few times. The J gene is TRBJ2-7, the V gene TRBV20-1; possible D gene TRBD2, 6 bases. V lost 7 bases and J 2 bases, leaving 9 bases between the germline ends. Germline V gene data show CDR1 as DFQATT and CDR2 as SNEGSKA (reference sequence). This CDR3 spans 11 amino acids. The CDR3 sequence is CSGRLAYEQYF. CDR3 in DNA: TGCAGTGGAAGACTAGCCTACGAGCAGTACTTC.

This clone was observed a handful of times. The rearrangement uses TRBV30 and TRBJ1-5, with a tentative D call TRBD1 (6 bases). With 2 bases removed from V and 6 bases from J, the gap between germline ends came to 11 bases. Germline CDR1 reads GTSNPN; CDR2 reads SVGIG (reference sequence). The CDR3 sequence is 13 residues long. The CDR3 is CAWSQGFVQPQHF. CDR3 nucleotides: TGTGCCTGGAGTCAGGGGTTCGTTCAGCCCCAGCATTTT. Together with reference TRBV30 and TRBJ1-5, the CDR3 gives the full variable domain: SQTIHQWPATLVQPVGSPLSLECTVEGTSNPNLYWYRQAAGRGLQLLFYSVGIGQISSEVPQNLSASRPQDRQFILSSKKLLLSDSGFYLCAWSQGFVQPQHFGDGTRLSIL.

This clone showed up many times. J is TRBJ2-6 and V is TRBV2, with a weak D call TRBD2 (6 bases). V was cut by 1 base and J by 3 bases, with 16 bases left in between. Per the germline V gene, CDR1 is SNHLY and CDR2 is FYNNEI. The CDR3 has 18 amino acids. The CDR3 region is CASSEGRDAQGGANVLTF. CDR3 DNA sequence: TGTGCCAGCAGTGAAGGGAGGGACGCCCAAGGTGGGGCCAACGTCCTGACTTTC. The entire variable domain, with the rest obtained from reference TRBV2 and TRBJ2-6, is as follows: EPEVTQTPSHQVTQMGQEVILRCVPISNHLYFYWYRQILGQKVEFLVSFYNNEISEKSEIFDDQFSVERPDGSNFTLKIRSTKLEDSAMYFCASSEGRDAQGGANVLTFGAGSRLTVL.

This clone was counted between two and nine times. V and J are TRBV5-4 and TRBJ2-3; 9 bases are a match to TRBD2. The CDR3 length is 15 residues. Germline V CDR1 and CDR2: SGHNT, YYREEE (reference sequence). Trimming cost V 0 bases and J 4 bases; bases outside gene matches: 3. CDR3 region: CASSLGGGAADTQYF. CDR3 coding DNA: TGTGCCAGCAGCTTGGGCGGGGGGGCAGCAGATACGCAGTATTTT.

This clone was counted only a few times. The rearrangement uses TRBV6-1 and TRBJ1-2, with a weak D call TRBD1 (6 bases). This CDR3 spans 13 amino acids. V lost 5 bases, J lost 6 bases, and 13 bases lay in between. Looked up from germline, CDR1 is MNHNS and CDR2 is SASEGT. CDR3 nucleotide sequence: TGTGCCAGCAGTCTACAGGGTGTCGATGGCTACACCTTC. The encoded protein is CASSLQGVDGYTF.

This clone was observed a few times. The chain is built from TRBV7-3 and TRBJ2-3; TRBD2 agrees at 12 bases. V shed 4 bases, J shed 2 bases, and the junction held 4 bases outside the gene matches. The germline V gene encodes CDR1 SGHTA and CDR2 FQGTGA. This CDR3 is 16 amino acids long. The CDR3 nucleotides are TGTGCCAGCAGCTCCCCTAGCGGGAGGGCCACAGATACGCAGTATTTT. Protein: CASSSPSGRATDTQYF.

This chain connects TRBV10-3 to TRBJ1-5; D is undetermined. Germline CDR1 is ENHRY and CDR2 is SYGVKD. V was pared by 10 bases and J by 2 bases, with 21 bases between. The CDR3 consists of 16 residues. The DNA for the CDR3 is TGTGCCAGTTCCGCTTTTGTTAGGTCCCGCAATCAGCCCCAGCATTTT. Translation gives CASSAFVRSRNQPQHF.

The gene calls are TRBV6-5 and TRBJ1-5; D gene unclear. CDR1 is MNHEY and CDR2 is SVGAGI in the germline V gene. The CDR3 sequence is 14 residues long. The V and J ends lost 5 bases and 3 bases respectively, with 11 bases between them. The CDR3 DNA sequence: TGTGCCAGCAGTAACCGTCGGAACAATCAGCCCCAGCATTTT. Encoded protein: CASSNRRNNQPQHF.

V usage is TRBV2 and J usage is TRBJ2-1; no firm D call. This CDR3 has 14 amino acids. V was cut by 8 bases and J by 4 bases, with 15 bases left in between. CDR1 and CDR2 from the germline V gene are SNHLY and FYNNEI. The CDR3 DNA sequence: TGTGCCAGCGCCGGGCCCTTGGGATACAATGAGCAGTTCTTC. This translates into CASAGPLGYNEQFF.

V gene TRBV28 combines with J gene TRBJ1-2; 8 bases align to TRBD1. Germline V lookup: CDR1 MDHEN, CDR2 SYDVKM. The V and J ends lost 3 bases and 4 bases, in that order; junction bases with no gene match: 7. CDR3 length equals 15 residues. The CDR3 here is CASSLGQDDIYGYTF. The DNA of the CDR3 is TGTGCCAGCAGTTTGGGACAGGATGACATCTATGGCTACACCTTC.

In its sample, this clone was seen a few times. The CDR3 DNA reads TGTGCCTGGAATCGCGACAATGAGCAGTTCTTC. Protein sequence: CAWNRDNEQFF. The J gene is TRBJ2-1, the V gene TRBV30; D is uncertain. CDR3 length: 11 amino acids. Germline CDR1 is GTSNPN and CDR2 is SVGIG (reference sequence). Trimming removed 4 bases at V and 5 bases at J, with 6 bases between.

V is TRBV7-3 and J is TRBJ2-5, with D unclear. CDR1 SGHTA and CDR2 FQGTGA come from the germline V gene. V was shortened by 0 bases and J by 3 bases, with 11 bases between the two germline ends. This CDR3 is built from 15 residues. The CDR3: CASSLTSKTKETQYF. As DNA, the CDR3 is TGTGCCAGCAGCTTAACGTCCAAGACAAAAGAGACCCAGTACTTC. The full variable domain, in which reference TRBV7-3 and TRBJ2-5 provide the parts outside the CDR3, is GAGVSQTPSNKVTEKGKYVELRCDPISGHTALYWYRQSLGQGPEFLIYFQGTGAADDSGLPNDRFFAVRPEGSVSTLKIQRTERGDSAVYLCASSLTSKTKETQYFGPGTRLLVL.

This clone was observed a few times. This chain uses TRBV27 with TRBJ2-1, with D unresolved. This CDR3 has 11 amino acids. V was trimmed by 7 bases and J by 5 bases, leaving 6 bases between them. Germline V gene data show CDR1 as MNHEY and CDR2 as SMNVEV (reference sequence). The CDR3 DNA reads as TGTGCCAGCATCCGGAACAATGAGCAGTTCTTC. It is translated as CASIRNNEQFF.

The chain is built from TRBV18 and TRBJ2-5, with unresolved D. The ends were cut back, 5 bases at V and 5 bases at J, with 12 bases in the middle. Germline-derived CDR1 and CDR2 are KGHSH and LQKENI. The CDR3 contains 13 residues. CDR3 nucleotides: TGTGCCAGCTCATCACGACTTGGGGAGACCCAGTACTTC. Amino acid sequence: CASSSRLGETQYF.

In regard to this clone: At the DNA level, this CDR3 is encoded by other sequences in the same sample as well. The chain couples TRBV6-5 to TRBJ1-1; D perhaps matches TRBD1 (6 bases). Trimming stripped 5 bases from V and 3 bases from J, with 13 bases between. In germline, CDR1 is MNHEY, CDR2 SVGAGI. The CDR3 contains 14 residues. The CDR3 spells CASSKQGRDTEAFF. CDR3 bases: TGTGCCAGCAGTAAACAGGGACGGGACACTGAAGCTTTCTTT.

This clone was seen more than once but under ten times. The chain joins TRBV7-9 to TRBJ1-1, with a weak D call TRBD1 (5 bases). The CDR3 is 14 amino acids. Germline CDR1 is SEHNR and CDR2 is FQNEAQ (reference sequence). Deletions cut 3 bases from V and 11 bases from J, with 19 bases between. CDR3 residues: CASSFKAGWDWAFF. CDR3 coding DNA: TGTGCCAGCAGCTTCAAGGCAGGGTGGGACTGGGCTTTCTTT.

This clone showed up just a few times. The chain couples TRBV6-6 to TRBJ1-4; D is unclear. The CDR3 spans 12 residues. Trimming took 0 bases from V and 6 from J, leaving 2 bases between them. CDR1 MNHNY and CDR2 SVGAGI come from the germline V gene (reference sequence). The CDR3 DNA follows: TGTGCCAGCAGTTACTCAGATGAAAAACTGTTTTTT. Translation: CASSYSDEKLFF.

The V gene is TRBV6-5, the J gene TRBJ2-5; the D gene is possibly TRBD2 (7 bases). In germline, CDR1 is MNHEY, CDR2 SVGAGI. V lost 8 bases to trimming and J lost 2 bases, with 15 bases between them. The CDR3 has 14 residues. DNA of the CDR3: TGTGCCAGCGGGGGGGCGATTTATCAAGAGACCCAGTACTTC. It codes for CASGGAIYQETQYF.